Included here is one TCR beta chain sequence, with context. The source of the sample is a study of cytomegalovirus exposure and HLA in healthy donors. Germline V CDR1 and CDR2: LNHNV, YYDKDF (reference sequence). Losses at the gene ends were 6 bases for V and 7 bases for J; bases not matched to a gene: 4. This CDR3 contains 14 residues. It was with 60 Vbeta and 13 Jbeta primers that the PCR ran. Profiling relied on immunoSEQ multiplex PCR, and the TCRdb table lists in-frame clones only, not all of them. Of 200,000 to 250,000 clones in the sample, over 70% were seen once. The genes are TRBV15 and TRBJ2-1; 12 bases agree with TRBD2. Input material: PBMCs. The receptor was isolated from a woman in her sixties or seventies in good health and CMV-seropositive. This CDR3 is CATRRTSGINEQFF. The CDR3 nucleotides are TGTGCCACCAGGAGGACTAGCGGGATAAATGAGCAGTTCTTC.